The 28 T cell receptor beta chains below come from one sample, sequenced in a study of blood T cell repertoires in COVID-19. The data were produced by immunoSEQ multiplex PCR, yet TCRdb's version contains in-frame clones alone and is incomplete. The profile shows about 180,000 clones, around 84% of them singletons. The specimen was peripheral blood. These receptor sequences come from a woman aged 45-65 years with COVID-19, enrolled during active disease.

The gene calls are TRBV24-1 and TRBJ2-1; D remains ambiguous. Trimming removed 11 bases at V and 7 bases at J, with 14 bases between. The CDR3 is made up of 12 amino acids. Germline V gene lookup returns CDR1 KGHDR and CDR2 SFDVKD. The CDR3, as DNA: TGTGCCAGCGCCACAGAGCCTAATGAGCAGTTCTTC. Encoded protein: CASATEPNEQFF.

This sequence joins TRBV6-2 or TRBV6-3 and TRBJ2-3; TRBD2 is a possible D gene (6 bases). Germline-derived CDR1 and CDR2 are MNHEY and SVGEGT. The CDR3 sequence is 15 residues long. Trimming cost V 3 bases and J 2 bases, with 12 bases left between them. The chain's CDR3 is CASSYGPGDTDTQYF. DNA of the CDR3: TGTGCCAGCAGTTATGGTCCGGGGGACACAGATACGCAGTATTTT.

The chain has TRBV23-1 and TRBJ2-1, with 7 bases fitting TRBD1. TRBV23-1 is given ORF status, its function remaining uncertain. Trimming took 3 bases from V and 5 from J; bases not matched to a gene: 13. CDR3 length: 17 residues. The chain's CDR3 is CASSQGKETGWDNEQFF. The CDR3 DNA is TGCGCCAGCAGTCAGGGTAAGGAGACAGGGTGGGACAATGAGCAGTTCTTC.

In its sample, this clone was seen once. Its ends do not fully match the called genes, so a read error is possible. The V call is TRBV6-6, the J call TRBJ1-5, with D tentatively TRBD1 (5 bases). CDR3 length: 13 residues. Germline CDR1 reads MNHNY; CDR2 reads SVGAGI (reference sequence). The CDR3 DNA reads TGTGCCAGCAGTTACGACAGCATTCAGCCCCAGCATTTT. It codes for CASSYDSIQPQHF.

The V and J genes are TRBV24-1 and TRBJ1-5, with D possibly TRBD1 on 5 matching bases. Between the trimmed V and J ends, which lost 4 bases and 4 bases, there was a span of 7 bases. The length of the CDR3 is 13 residues. From germline, CDR1 is KGHDR and CDR2 SFDVKD. CDR3 amino acids: CATSEQANQPQHF. The CDR3 DNA follows: TGTGCCACCAGTGAACAGGCTAATCAGCCCCAGCATTTT.

The V gene is TRBV12-5, the J gene TRBJ2-4, with a tentative D call TRBD1 (6 bases). Trimming removed 3 bases from V and 4 bases from J, with 10 bases in between. The germline CDR1 and CDR2 sequences are LGHNT and FRNRAP. The CDR3 loop spans 14 amino acids. The CDR3 reads CASGFGDTKNIQYF. As DNA, the CDR3 is TGTGCTAGTGGTTTTGGGGACACAAAAAACATTCAGTACTTC.

The chain has TRBV5-6 and TRBJ2-5; the match to TRBD2 covers 11 bases. Trimming took 4 bases from V and 0 from J; bases not matched to a gene: 5. The CDR3 totals 16 residues. CDR1 and CDR2 (germline): SGHDT, YYEEEE. The CDR3 DNA sequence: TGTGCCAGCAGCCTCACTAGCGGGGGCTACCAAGAGACCCAGTACTTC. This sequence encodes CASSLTSGGYQETQYF.

This clone has a single count. The chain couples TRBV7-9 to TRBJ1-2; possible D gene TRBD1, 6 bases. The germline V and J ends were trimmed by 5 bases and 3 bases, with 16 bases remaining between them. Germline CDR1 SEHNR, CDR2 FQNEAQ (reference sequence). The CDR3 runs to 15 residues. The DNA of the CDR3 is TGTGCCAGCAGCCCCCCTACAGGGATTTACTATGGCTACACCTTC. Amino acid sequence: CASSPPTGIYYGYTF.

This chain uses TRBV10-3 with TRBJ2-7; 10 nucleotides line up with TRBD1. Germline V gives CDR1 ENHRY, CDR2 SYGVKD. The CDR3 has 14 amino acids. The ends lost 8 bases at V and 3 bases at J; junction bases unmatched: 7. CDR3 loop: CAIQTGGANYEQYF. The CDR3 bases are TGTGCCATCCAGACAGGGGGCGCGAACTACGAGCAGTACTTC.

CDR3 nucleotides: TGTGCCAGTAGGGTCGGGACAGGGGCAAACACTGAAGCTTTCTTT. It specifies CASRVGTGANTEAFF. This chain uses TRBV19 with TRBJ1-1; 10 positions match TRBD1. Germline V CDR1 and CDR2: LNHDA, SQIVND (reference sequence). The V and J ends lost 6 bases and 2 bases, in that order; junction bases with no gene match: 6. CDR3 length: 15 amino acids. Full variable domain (outside the CDR3, taken from reference TRBV19 and TRBJ1-1): DGGITQSPKYLFRKEGQNVTLSCEQNLNHDAMYWYRQDPGQGLRLIYYSQIVNDFQKGDIAEGYSVSREKKESFPLTVTSAQKNPTAFYLCASRVGTGANTEAFFGQGTRLTVV.

This chain uses TRBV5-1 with TRBJ2-1, with D possibly TRBD2 on 6 matching bases. The germline V and J ends were trimmed by 5 bases and 8 bases, with 20 bases remaining between them. Germline values: CDR1 SGHRS, CDR2 YFSETQ. The CDR3 sequence is 15 residues long. The CDR3 sequence is CASRRGLGLADEQFF. The DNA of the CDR3 is TGCGCCAGCAGAAGGGGACTCGGTTTGGCCGATGAGCAGTTCTTC.

The J gene is TRBJ2-5, the V gene TRBV10-1; TRBD2 matches at 12 bases. Germline trimming cut 6 bases from V and 1 base from J; bases unmatched to any gene: 3. The CDR3 covers 15 residues. Germline V gives CDR1 WNHNN, CDR2 SYGVQD (reference sequence). The DNA for the CDR3 is TGCGCCAGCAGCCCGGGACTAGCGGGCCAAGAGACCCAGTACTTC. It is translated as CASSPGLAGQETQYF.

The chain combines TRBV6-5 with TRBJ1-2; the match to TRBD1 covers 10 bases. Germline-derived CDR1 and CDR2 are MNHEY and SVGAGI. With 6 bases clipped from V and 9 bases from J, the junction kept 1 base outside the gene matches. The CDR3 extends over 11 amino acids. The CDR3 region has the DNA TGTGCCAGCAGGGGACAGGGGAGCTACACCTTC. This gives the protein CASRGQGSYTF.

The chain is built from TRBV28 and TRBJ1-2; TRBD1 aligns across 8 bases. This CDR3 comprises 12 residues. J lost 7 bases, V lost 10 bases, and 8 bases had no gene match. Germline V gene lookup returns CDR1 MDHEN and CDR2 SYDVKM. The CDR3 DNA reads as TGTGCCATTTCGGGACAGGATTTTGGCTACACCTTC. This sequence encodes CAISGQDFGYTF.

The chain combines TRBV27 with TRBJ1-4; a weak D match, TRBD1 (5 bases). This CDR3 contains 14 residues. V lost 3 bases and J lost 7, with 12 bases in between. The germline gives CDR1 MNHEY, CDR2 SMNVEV (reference sequence). This CDR3 reads CASSFLQQGEKLFF. The CDR3, as DNA: TGTGCCAGCAGTTTCCTCCAGCAGGGTGAAAAACTGTTTTTT.

This chain joins TRBV30 and TRBJ1-2; D is perhaps TRBD1 (6 bases). Trimming pared 4 bases from V and 5 bases from J, leaving 17 bases between. The CDR3 has 14 amino acids. Germline CDR1 is GTSNPN and CDR2 is SVGIG (reference sequence). The CDR3 is CAWMGKGGWYGYTF. CDR3 bases: TGTGCCTGGATGGGGAAAGGGGGATGGTATGGCTACACCTTC.

This clone was found once. This chain uses TRBV5-1 with TRBJ1-2; D perhaps matches TRBD1 (6 bases). The length of the CDR3 is 17 residues. Deletions cut 0 bases from V and 0 bases from J, with 15 bases between. CDR1 is SGHRS and CDR2 is YFSETQ in the germline V gene. The CDR3 spells CASSLGPRGRSNYGYTF. CDR3 coding DNA: TGCGCCAGCAGCTTGGGGCCCAGGGGCCGATCTAACTATGGCTACACCTTC. The whole variable domain, remainder taken from reference TRBV5-1 and TRBJ1-2, is KAGVTQTPRYLIKTRGQQVTLSCSPISGHRSVSWYQQTPGQGLQFLFEYFSETQRNKGNFPGRFSGRQFSNSRSEMNVSTLELGDSALYLCASSLGPRGRSNYGYTFGSGTRLTVV.

This sequence joins TRBV27 and TRBJ1-5; 8 bases match TRBD1. The CDR3 contains 16 residues. Germline loops: CDR1 MNHEY, CDR2 SMNVEV (reference sequence). Trimming removed 2 bases from V and 6 bases from J; junction bases left unmatched: 9. The CDR3 is CASSLGNRGNGQPQHF. The DNA for the CDR3 is TGTGCCAGCAGTTTAGGGAACAGGGGGAATGGTCAGCCCCAGCATTTT.

This rearrangement joins TRBV2 to TRBJ2-4, with D possibly being TRBD2 (6 bases). Trimming pared 2 bases from V and 1 base from J, leaving 6 bases between. The germline V gene encodes CDR1 SNHLY and CDR2 FYNNEI. The CDR3 runs to 14 residues. The CDR3, as DNA: TGTGCCAGCAGTGAACGGGGGGCCAAAAACATTCAGTACTTC. Its protein product is CASSERGAKNIQYF.

DNA of the CDR3: TGTGCCAGCAGTGCAGGGGCGACGGACACGGGCACCGGGGAGCTGTTTTTT. This encodes CASSAGATDTGTGELFF. The chain links TRBV6-4 to TRBJ2-2; the D gene is possibly TRBD1 (6 bases). Trimming pared 4 bases from V and 4 bases from J, leaving 19 bases between. The CDR3 runs to 17 residues. Germline CDR1 reads MRHNA; CDR2 reads SNTAGT.

The rearrangement joins TRBV2 to TRBJ2-5, with 8 bases matching TRBD1. Trimming removed 6 bases from V and 4 bases from J; junction bases left unmatched: 7. CDR1 and CDR2 (germline): SNHLY, FYNNEI. The CDR3 contains 14 residues. CDR3 nucleotide sequence: TGTGCCAGCAGCCTCACAGGGGGTGCAGAGACCCAGTACTTC. It yields the protein CASSLTGGAETQYF.

The chain has TRBV6-1 and TRBJ2-5; the match to TRBD2 covers 14 bases. Unmatched junction bases numbered 5, after V lost 0 bases and J lost 2 bases. CDR1 is MNHNS and CDR2 is SASEGT in the germline V gene. CDR3 length: 18 amino acids. The CDR3 here is CASSEAGTSGGYQETQYF. The CDR3 DNA is TGTGCCAGCAGTGAAGCAGGGACTAGCGGGGGTTATCAAGAGACCCAGTACTTC.

The DNA for the CDR3 is TGTGCCAGTAGCGGGGGGGCCGACTACAATGAGCAGTTCTTC. Its protein product is CASSGGADYNEQFF. The V and J genes are TRBV19 and TRBJ2-1; TRBD2 matches at 8 bases. The CDR3 contains 14 residues. Losses at the gene ends were 6 bases for V and 3 bases for J; bases not matched to a gene: 4. Looked up from germline, CDR1 is LNHDA and CDR2 is SQIVND (reference sequence).

The rearrangement links TRBV19 to TRBJ1-5, with 10 positions matching TRBD1. V trimming: 6 bases; J trimming: 4 bases; junction bases outside the gene matches: 15. The germline gives CDR1 LNHDA, CDR2 SQIVND (reference sequence). The CDR3 runs 18 residues. The CDR3 region is CASRKPGQGSFGNQPQHF. CDR3 sequence (DNA): TGTGCCAGTAGGAAACCGGGACAGGGGAGTTTTGGGAATCAGCCCCAGCATTTT.

The CDR3 loop reads CASSVRENTEAFF. CDR3 sequence (DNA): TGTGCCAGTAGTGTCAGGGAGAACACTGAAGCTTTCTTT. J is TRBJ1-1 and V is TRBV19; tentatively, D is TRBD1 (5 bases). The CDR3 spans 13 residues. The V end was cut by 5 bases, the J end by 1 base, with 8 bases between. CDR1 LNHDA and CDR2 SQIVND come from the germline V gene (reference sequence).

This clone was counted a few times. V and J are TRBV5-1 and TRBJ2-2, with D possibly being TRBD2 (5 bases). The CDR3 has 15 residues. V was trimmed by 0 bases and J by 2 bases, leaving 8 bases between them. CDR1 is SGHRS, CDR2 YFSETQ, per germline. The CDR3 sequence: CASSLGGLNTGELFF. For the CDR3, the DNA is TGCGCCAGCAGCTTGGGAGGACTTAACACCGGGGAGCTGTTTTTT.

The rearrangement joins TRBV29-1 to TRBJ1-2; 7 bases are shared with TRBD1. This CDR3 is built from 11 residues. With 3 bases clipped from V and 14 bases from J, the junction kept 9 bases outside the gene matches. Germline assignment: CDR1 SQVTM and CDR2 ANQGSEA. In DNA form, the CDR3 reads TGCAGCGTTGAGGCCACAGGGGCTAGGACCTTC. Encoded protein: CSVEATGARTF. The variable domain in full, completed from reference TRBV29-1 and TRBJ1-2, reads SAVISQKPSRDICQRGTSLTIQCQVDSQVTMMFWYRQQPGQSLTLIATANQGSEATYESGFVIDKFPISRPNLTFSTLTVSNMSPEDSSIYLCSVEATGARTFGSGTRLTVV.

The genes are TRBV7-6 and TRBJ1-3; no reliable D call. The CDR3 contains 16 residues. The germline gives CDR1 SGHVS, CDR2 FNYEAQ. V shed 5 bases and J shed 0 bases, with 14 bases lying between them. As DNA, the CDR3 is TGTGCCAGCAGCCCTCAGGATCACTTCTCTGGAAACACCATATATTTT. Amino acids: CASSPQDHFSGNTIYF.